The 26 T cell receptor beta chains listed next were all sequenced from one sample in a study of blood T cell repertoires in COVID-19. Produced via immunoSEQ multiplex PCR; TCRdb's table is partial and in-frame only. The sample lists 80,000 or so clones; under 85% were seen once. The sequenced sample was peripheral blood. Receptor source: a human donor in a cohort sampled during active COVID-19.

This sequence joins TRBV3-1 (or the pseudogene TRBV3-2) and TRBJ1-1; D uncertain. Germline values: CDR1 LGHDT, CDR2 YNNKEL (reference sequence). There are 14 residues in the CDR3. V was clipped by 2 bases and J by 4 bases, with 11 bases between them. DNA of the CDR3: TGTGCCAGCAGCCAATCCGGGGAGGGCACTGAAGCTTTCTTT. Protein: CASSQSGEGTEAFF.

The CDR3 sequence is CASESRGRENTGELFF. The CDR3 DNA follows: TGTGCCAGCGAATCCAGGGGGCGGGAGAACACCGGGGAGCTGTTTTTT. This rearrangement joins TRBV11-3 to TRBJ2-2; 8 bases are shared with TRBD1. Germline CDR1 and CDR2: SGHNT and YENEEA. The CDR3 spans 16 residues. V lost 8 bases, J lost 1 base, and 9 bases stayed unmatched.

This chain uses TRBV7-6 with TRBJ2-5; 10 bases agree with TRBD2. The CDR3 extends over 12 amino acids. V dropped 5 bases and J dropped 7; count of bases not matched to a gene: 1. Germline V CDR1 and CDR2: SGHVS, FNYEAQ. The CDR3 nucleotides are TGTGCCAGCAGCCGGACTAGCGGGACCCAGTACTTC. Protein sequence: CASSRTSGTQYF.

The chain recombines TRBV5-1 with TRBJ1-4; a possible D gene is TRBD1 (5 bases). This CDR3 contains 16 residues. V was pared by 0 bases and J by 8 bases, with 17 bases between. The V gene's germline CDR1 is SGHRS and CDR2 YFSETQ. The chain's CDR3 is CASSLEQGGYREKLFF. The DNA for the CDR3 is TGCGCCAGCAGCTTGGAGCAGGGAGGTTATCGAGAAAAACTGTTTTTT.

The V and J genes are TRBV5-4 and TRBJ1-5; D possibly corresponds to TRBD1 (5 bases). V dropped 2 bases and J dropped 3 bases, with 9 bases sitting between them. The length of the CDR3 is 14 residues. Germline V lookup: CDR1 SGHNT, CDR2 YYREEE (reference sequence). The CDR3 spells CASSLAGNNQPQHF. The DNA for the CDR3 is TGTGCCAGCAGCTTAGCAGGGAACAATCAGCCCCAGCATTTT.

The gene calls are TRBV3-1 (or the pseudogene TRBV3-2) and TRBJ2-7, with D hard to call. The V gene lost 4 bases and the J gene lost 3 bases, with 10 bases spanning the gap. The CDR3 length is 13 residues. CDR1 is LGHDT and CDR2 is YNNKEL in the germline V gene (reference sequence). CDR3 protein: CASSPPSSYEQYF. The CDR3 DNA is TGTGCCAGCAGCCCCCCCTCTAGCTACGAGCAGTACTTC.

This clone was seen more than once but under ten times. The chain joins TRBV18 to TRBJ2-1; TRBD2 agrees at 11 bases. The CDR3 extends over 15 amino acids. Germline CDR1 is KGHSH and CDR2 is LQKENI. V shed 4 bases and J 4 bases; nucleotides not matched to a gene: 3. In DNA form, the CDR3 reads TGTGCCAGCTCACGGGGACTAGCGGATTACAATGAGCAGTTCTTC. Translated, it gives CASSRGLADYNEQFF.

V gene TRBV28 combines with J gene TRBJ2-2; D uncertain. The CDR3 sequence is 16 residues long. Trimming removed 5 bases from V and 0 bases from J, with 13 bases in between. Germline V gene data show CDR1 as MDHEN and CDR2 as SYDVKM. The CDR3, as DNA: TGTGCCAGCAGTCGAACTGTTAGTTCGAACACCGGGGAGCTGTTTTTT. Translated: CASSRTVSSNTGELFF.

The J gene is TRBJ2-1, the V gene TRBV5-3, with 12 bases identical to TRBD2. TRBV5-3 belongs to the ORF category, with a function that is uncertain. This CDR3 comprises 16 residues. Trimming cost V 4 bases and J 5 bases; bases outside gene matches: 7. CDR3 sequence (DNA): TGTGCCAGAAGCCCTTGGACTAGCGGGGAGAACAATGAGCAGTTCTTC. Translating it yields CARSPWTSGENNEQFF.

The CDR3 region is CASNGLAGVQETQYF. The CDR3 DNA follows: TGTGCCAGCAATGGACTAGCGGGGGTACAAGAGACCCAGTACTTC. The chain joins TRBV2 to TRBJ2-5; 13 nucleotides line up with TRBD2. Germline trimming cut 7 bases from V and 2 bases from J; bases unmatched to any gene: 4. Germline lookup yields CDR1 SNHLY and CDR2 FYNNEI. The CDR3 consists of 15 residues.

The chain carries TRBV30 and TRBJ2-7; possibly TRBD1 for D (6 bases). This CDR3 has 14 residues. V lost 3 bases, J lost 6 bases, and 18 bases lay in between. CDR1 and CDR2 (germline): GTSNPN, SVGIG (reference sequence). CDR3 sequence reads: CAWSYQGSPLEQYF. DNA of the CDR3: TGTGCCTGGAGCTATCAGGGGTCTCCCCTCGAGCAGTACTTC.

This chain connects TRBV10-2 to TRBJ2-7, with TRBD1 matching over 7 bases. The CDR3 length is 13 residues. V dropped 7 bases and J dropped 2; count of bases not matched to a gene: 5. Germline V gene lookup returns CDR1 WSHSY and CDR2 SAAADI. The CDR3 spells CASTGQAPYEQYF. In DNA form, the CDR3 reads TGCGCCAGCACAGGACAGGCCCCCTACGAGCAGTACTTC.

This clone came up a few times. The rearrangement links TRBV5-1 to TRBJ1-4, with 9 bases lining up with TRBD1. V was pared by 4 bases and J by 8 bases, with 9 bases of the junction left unmatched. This CDR3 is built from 15 residues. Looked up from germline, CDR1 is SGHRS and CDR2 is YFSETQ. The CDR3 coding sequence is TGCGCCAGCAGCCTGGAGGGGACAGGGCGCGAAAAACTGTTTTTT. Translated, it gives CASSLEGTGREKLFF.

The V gene is TRBV7-3, the J gene TRBJ2-1; possibly TRBD1 for D (6 bases). The length of the CDR3 is 13 residues. The V end was cut by 5 bases, the J end by 7 bases, with 12 bases between. Germline CDR1 and CDR2: SGHTA and FQGTGA. The DNA of the CDR3 is TGTGCCAGCAGCCCCATAGGGGGTAATGAGCAGTTCTTC. Encoded protein: CASSPIGGNEQFF.

The V gene is TRBV5-4, the J gene TRBJ1-5; D gene ambiguous. Trimming shortened V by 0 bases and J by 0 bases, and 7 bases separated the two germline ends. CDR1 SGHNT and CDR2 YYREEE come from the germline V gene (reference sequence). This CDR3 has 15 residues. CDR3: CASSLAPGSNQPQHF. The CDR3 region has the DNA TGTGCCAGCAGCTTGGCGCCCGGTAGCAATCAGCCCCAGCATTTT.

This chain links TRBV25-1 with TRBJ1-2; unclear D gene. Trimming took off 4 bases at V and 6 bases at J, with 12 bases between the two ends. CDR1 and CDR2 (germline): MGHDK, SYGVNS. The CDR3 has 13 amino acids. The CDR3: CASSGGPKDGYTF. CDR3 coding DNA: TGTGCCAGCAGTGGCGGCCCAAAGGATGGCTACACCTTC.

The chain recombines TRBV5-5 with TRBJ1-6, with D perhaps TRBD1 (5 bases). Between the trimmed V and J ends, which lost 4 bases and 5 bases, there was a span of 16 bases. The CDR3 runs to 16 residues. Looked up from germline, CDR1 is SGHKS and CDR2 is YYEKEE (reference sequence). The CDR3: CASSLGPRVNNSPLHF. The CDR3 coding sequence is TGTGCCAGCAGCCTAGGGCCCAGGGTGAATAATTCACCCCTCCACTTT.

This chain uses TRBV27 with TRBJ1-4; tentative D call: TRBD1 (6 bases). The CDR3 runs to 15 residues. Germline V gene lookup returns CDR1 MNHEY and CDR2 SMNVEV (reference sequence). Between the trimmed V and J ends, which lost 0 bases and 8 bases, there was a span of 13 bases. The CDR3 DNA sequence: TGTGCCAGCAGTTTATCGAACGGGGGGGGCGAAAAACTGTTTTTT. As protein: CASSLSNGGGEKLFF.

The V gene is TRBV28, the J gene TRBJ1-4, with 7 bases matching TRBD1. Per the germline V gene, CDR1 is MDHEN and CDR2 is SYDVKM. The CDR3 length is 17 residues. V lost 0 bases and J lost 7; bases outside the gene matches: 11. The CDR3 DNA reads as TGTGCCAGCAGTTTATGGGGGGGCGACAGGGCGGGTGAAAAACTGTTTTTT. It specifies CASSLWGGDRAGEKLFF.

This rearrangement joins TRBV5-1 to TRBJ2-7; 9 bases match TRBD1. Germline loops: CDR1 SGHRS, CDR2 YFSETQ. J gave up 3 bases and V 4 bases, and 14 bases lay outside the gene matches. The CDR3 sequence is 17 residues long. The CDR3 sequence is CASSVPGTGKFFYEQYF. CDR3 nucleotides: TGCGCCAGCAGCGTTCCCGGGACAGGGAAATTCTTCTACGAGCAGTACTTC.

A few counts support this clone. The CDR3 here is CASSLDRGPDTQYF. CDR3 bases: TGTGCCAGCAGCCTCGACAGGGGCCCAGATACGCAGTATTTT. The J gene is TRBJ2-3, the V gene TRBV6-5, with TRBD1 identical over 8 bases. Germline assignment: CDR1 MNHEY and CDR2 SVGAGI. The V and J ends lost 6 bases and 4 bases, in that order; junction bases with no gene match: 6. This CDR3 contains 14 residues.

The chain couples TRBV19 to TRBJ2-2; D may be TRBD1 (6 bases). This CDR3 contains 17 residues. V lost 3 bases and J lost 8, with 22 bases in between. Germline V CDR1 and CDR2: LNHDA, SQIVND (reference sequence). CDR3 loop: CASSIVRQAKVNGELFF. The DNA of the CDR3 is TGTGCCAGTAGTATTGTGAGACAGGCAAAGGTTAATGGGGAGCTGTTTTTT.

The chain joins TRBV6-5 to TRBJ2-5, with 9 bases matching TRBD1. J gave up 3 bases and V 6 bases, and 2 bases lay outside the gene matches. This CDR3 contains 13 residues. The germline gives CDR1 MNHEY, CDR2 SVGAGI. The DNA of the CDR3 is TGTGCCAGCAGCCGGACAGGGGAAGAGACCCAGTACTTC. This codes for CASSRTGEETQYF.

The chain carries TRBV6-5 and TRBJ1-2; D is possibly TRBD1 (5 bases). The CDR3 loop spans 12 amino acids. Looked up from germline, CDR1 is MNHEY and CDR2 is SVGAGI. V was trimmed by 10 bases and J by 3 bases, leaving 12 bases between them. CDR3 in DNA: TGTGCCACCTTCAGGGACTACTATGGCTACACCTTC. Translation: CATFRDYYGYTF.

The genes are TRBV30 and TRBJ2-5, with 8 bases lining up with TRBD1. The CDR3 has 14 residues. V lost 0 bases and J lost 5; bases outside the gene matches: 5. The germline V gene has CDR1 GTSNPN and CDR2 SVGIG (reference sequence). DNA for the CDR3: TGTGCCTGGAGTGTACGGACAGGGAGGGAGACCCAGTACTTC. Translation: CAWSVRTGRETQYF.

The chain combines TRBV28 with TRBJ2-1; a possible D gene is TRBD2 (5 bases). CDR1 MDHEN and CDR2 SYDVKM come from the germline V gene. The CDR3 runs 11 residues. Trimming cost V 10 bases and J 9 bases, with 13 bases left between them. This CDR3 is CATPGSAEQFF. In nucleotides, the CDR3 is TGTGCCACCCCGGGTAGCGCTGAGCAGTTCTTC. Full variable domain (rest looked up from reference TRBV28 and TRBJ2-1): DVKVTQSSRYLVKRTGEKVFLECVQDMDHENMFWYRQDPGLGLRLIYFSYDVKMKEKGDIPEGYSVSREKKERFSLILESASTNQTSMYLCATPGSAEQFFGPGTRLTVL.